The clone carrying this TCR beta chain was detected a few times. Its antigen is undetermined. The source of the sample is a study of T cells in Graves' hyperthyroidism and ophthalmopathy. RNA transcripts were the template for amplifying TCR beta CDR3 regions. RT-PCR in the first round (using the HTBI primer set) targeted the TCR CDR3. TCRdb independently ran MiXCR on the multiplex PCR reads; one entry per CDR3 protein. The sample holds roughly 800,000 distinct CDR3 sequences, about two fifths seen once. Germline CDR1 reads DFQATT; CDR2 reads SNEGSKA (reference sequence). V lost 7 bases, J lost 5 bases, and 20 bases lay in between. The CDR3 runs 14 residues. Study-wide results and limits: For ophthalmopathy, model prediction preceded onset by a median about 6.4 months.

The V call is TRBV20-1, the J call TRBJ2-5; D might be TRBD1 or TRBD2, each matching 5 bases. The sequence was collected from a man aged 18-30 years with Graves' hyperthyroidism. The sample taken for sequencing was blood. The CDR3 protein is CSGLGTDFRETQYF. The CDR3 DNA sequence: TGCAGTGGCCTCGGGACGGATTTTCGGGAGACCCAGTACTTC.